This T cell receptor (beta chain) is from a study of shared clonotypes between healthy human individuals. Study observations and caveats: Around 4.7% of naive CD4 clonotypes were shared across a few donors. Blood was the sole source, and tissue repertoires probably differ.

Trimming shortened V by 8 bases and J by 5 bases, and 28 bases separated the two germline ends. The CDR3 is 17 residues long. Germline V gene data show CDR1 as GTSNPN and CDR2 as SVGIG (reference sequence). Remarks on this clone: The antigen remains unidentified.

Libraries were prepared by immunoSEQ multiplex PCR; TCRdb keeps only in-frame clonotypes and omits some of them. The sample records about 2 million clones, roughly 94% being singletons. The sample comprised naive CD4+ T cells sorted from blood. The subset is: CD45RA+ positively selected. The rearrangement uses TRBV30 and TRBJ2-1, with D tentatively TRBD1 or TRBD2 (5 bases each). This receptor was taken from a man between 18 and 29 years old in good health. The chain's CDR3 is CARTIRRKDSKDNEQFF. CDR3 coding DNA: TGTGCCCGGACAATAAGAAGAAAGGACTCGAAGGACAATGAGCAGTTCTTC.